Sequencing of this TCR beta chain was carried out in a study of T cell responses to AZD1222 COVID-19 vaccine. Study results and caveats: Spike-specific TCR depth and breadth grew after two AZD1222 doses. Females made up more of the donors, who were largely white British, and clonal diversity may have come out too low. Repertoires were sampled only after the peak T cell response.

The CDR3 runs 15 residues. Germline V gene data show CDR1 as SEHNR and CDR2 as FQNEAQ (reference sequence). V was pared by 0 bases and J by 14 bases, with 20 bases between. Clones were read by immunoSEQ multiplex PCR, and TCRdb kept only the in-frame ones, dropping some. The sample lists around 130,000 clones, 75% to 95% occurring once. Notes on this clone: The antigen is not known.

The V gene is TRBV7-9, the J gene TRBJ1-3; D call uncertain. The sequences come from peripheral blood, collected 28 days after the second dose of the MenACWY control vaccine. This receptor was taken from an adult who received the MenACWY meningococcal vaccine as a control. The CDR3 reads CASSLAAWRPVRVYF. The CDR3 DNA follows: TGTGCCAGCAGCTTAGCGGCGTGGCGGCCCGTAAGGGTATATTTT. Looking up the rest from reference TRBV7-9 and TRBJ1-3 gives the full variable domain: DTGVSQNPRHKITKRGQNVTFRCDPISEHNRLYWYRQTLGQGPEFLTYFQNEAQLEKSRLLSDRFSAERPKGSFSTLEIQRTEQGDSAMYLCASSLAAWRPVRVYFGEGSWLTVV.